Given below is one TCR beta chain in context. The data derive from a study of molecular identifiers for immune sequencing clone quantification. The CDR3 is made up of 13 amino acids. Trimming cost V 2 bases and J 1 base, with 5 bases left between them. Germline V lookup: CDR1 LGHNT, CDR2 FRNRAP. TCRdb redid the calling of the PCR reads with MiXCR, one entry per CDR3 protein. Of some 59,000 distinct CDR3 sequences listed, approximately 25% are singletons. Sequences were obtained from naive CD8+ T cells from blood, with Jurkat cell RNA spiked in. Subset denoted: FACS-sorted CD8+CD4-CCR7+CD45RA+ naive T cells. The chain uses TRBV12-5 and TRBJ1-1; D is ambiguous. The TCR was taken from a human donor in good health. Some libraries in this study had Jurkat cell RNA spiked in. The CDR3 DNA reads as TGTGCTAGTGGTTTGTACCAGAACACTGAAGCTTTCTTT. Amino acid sequence: CASGLYQNTEAFF.